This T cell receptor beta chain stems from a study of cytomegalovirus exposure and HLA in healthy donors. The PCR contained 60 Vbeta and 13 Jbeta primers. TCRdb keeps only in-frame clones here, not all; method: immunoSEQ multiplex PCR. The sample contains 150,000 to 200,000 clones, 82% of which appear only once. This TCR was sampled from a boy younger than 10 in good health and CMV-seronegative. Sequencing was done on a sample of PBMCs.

CDR3 in amino acids: CASSSLSRGRSGQYF. As DNA, the CDR3 is TGTGCCAGCAGTTCCCTCTCCAGGGGCCGGAGTGGGCAGTACTTC. The V call is TRBV27, the J call TRBJ2-7; weak D call: TRBD1 (6 bases). CDR3 length: 15 residues. The germline V gene encodes CDR1 MNHEY and CDR2 SMNVEV (reference sequence). The germline V and J ends were trimmed by 4 bases and 9 bases, with 22 bases remaining between them.